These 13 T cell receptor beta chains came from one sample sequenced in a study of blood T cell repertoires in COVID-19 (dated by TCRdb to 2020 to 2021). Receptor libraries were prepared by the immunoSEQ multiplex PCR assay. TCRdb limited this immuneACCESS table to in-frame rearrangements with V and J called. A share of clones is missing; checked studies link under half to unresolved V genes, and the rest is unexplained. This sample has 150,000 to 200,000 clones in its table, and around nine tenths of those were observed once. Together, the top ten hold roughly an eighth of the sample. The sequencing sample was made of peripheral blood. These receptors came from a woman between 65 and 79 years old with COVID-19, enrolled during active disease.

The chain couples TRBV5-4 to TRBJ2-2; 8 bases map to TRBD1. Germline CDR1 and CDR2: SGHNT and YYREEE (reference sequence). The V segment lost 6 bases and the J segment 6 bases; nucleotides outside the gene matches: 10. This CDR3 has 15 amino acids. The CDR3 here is CASINMTGVPGELFF. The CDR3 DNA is TGTGCCAGCATCAACATGACAGGGGTACCCGGGGAGCTGTTTTTT.

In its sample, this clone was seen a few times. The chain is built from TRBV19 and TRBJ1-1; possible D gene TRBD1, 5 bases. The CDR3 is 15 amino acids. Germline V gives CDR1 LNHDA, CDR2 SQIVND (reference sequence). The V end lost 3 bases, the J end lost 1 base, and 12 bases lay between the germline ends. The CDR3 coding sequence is TGTGCCAGTAGTATCCCCCACAGGCCGAACACTGAAGCTTTCTTT. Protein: CASSIPHRPNTEAFF.

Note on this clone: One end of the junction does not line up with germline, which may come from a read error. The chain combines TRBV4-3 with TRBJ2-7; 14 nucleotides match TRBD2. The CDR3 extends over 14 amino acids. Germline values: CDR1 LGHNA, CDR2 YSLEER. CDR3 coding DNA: TGCGCCAGCAGCCAATCGGGACTAGCGGGAGAGCTGTACTTC. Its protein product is CASSQSGLAGELYF.

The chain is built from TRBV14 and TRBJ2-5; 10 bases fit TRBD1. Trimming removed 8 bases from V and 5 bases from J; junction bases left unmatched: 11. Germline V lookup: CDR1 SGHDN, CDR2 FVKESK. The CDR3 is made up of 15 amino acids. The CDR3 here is CASRTGQGFRETQYF. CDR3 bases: TGTGCCAGCCGTACGGGACAGGGGTTTCGTGAGACCCAGTACTTC.

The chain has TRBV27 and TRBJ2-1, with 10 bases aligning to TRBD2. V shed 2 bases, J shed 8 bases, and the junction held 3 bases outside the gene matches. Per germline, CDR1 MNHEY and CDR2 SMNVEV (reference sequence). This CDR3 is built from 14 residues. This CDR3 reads CASSLSGRVDEQFF. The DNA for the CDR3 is TGTGCCAGCAGTTTAAGCGGGAGGGTCGATGAGCAGTTCTTC.

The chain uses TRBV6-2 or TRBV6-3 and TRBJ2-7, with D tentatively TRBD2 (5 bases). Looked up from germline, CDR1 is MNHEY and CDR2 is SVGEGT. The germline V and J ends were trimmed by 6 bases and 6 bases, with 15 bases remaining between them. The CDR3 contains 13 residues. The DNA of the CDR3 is TGTGCCAGCAGCGCGAGACTATTCGGCGAGCAGTACTTC. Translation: CASSARLFGEQYF.

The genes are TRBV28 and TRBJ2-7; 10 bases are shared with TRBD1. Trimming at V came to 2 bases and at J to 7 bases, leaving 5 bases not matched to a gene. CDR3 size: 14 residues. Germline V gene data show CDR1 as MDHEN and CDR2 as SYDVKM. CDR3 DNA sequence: TGTGCCAGCAGTTTAGGACAGGGGGTCGTTGAGCAGTACTTC. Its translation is CASSLGQGVVEQYF. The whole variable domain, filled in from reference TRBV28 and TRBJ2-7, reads DVKVTQSSRYLVKRTGEKVFLECVQDMDHENMFWYRQDPGLGLRLIYFSYDVKMKEKGDIPEGYSVSREKKERFSLILESASTNQTSMYLCASSLGQGVVEQYFGPGTRLTVT.

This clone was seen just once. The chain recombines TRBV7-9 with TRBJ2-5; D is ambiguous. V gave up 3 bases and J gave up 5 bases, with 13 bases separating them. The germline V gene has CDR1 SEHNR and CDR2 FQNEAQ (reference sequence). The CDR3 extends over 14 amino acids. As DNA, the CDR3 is TGTGCCAGCAGCTTCTACCCAGGCCAGGAGACCCAGTACTTC. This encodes CASSFYPGQETQYF. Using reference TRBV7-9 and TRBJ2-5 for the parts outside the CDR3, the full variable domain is DTGVSQNPRHKITKRGQNVTFRCDPISEHNRLYWYRQTLGQGPEFLTYFQNEAQLEKSRLLSDRFSAERPKGSFSTLEIQRTEQGDSAMYLCASSFYPGQETQYFGPGTRLLVL.

In nucleotides, the CDR3 is TGTGCCAGCAGTTTTTTCGGGACAGCTTATGGCTACACCTTC. Translated, it gives CASSFFGTAYGYTF. The V and J genes are TRBV28 and TRBJ1-2; 7 positions agree with TRBD1. J lost 5 bases, V lost 3 bases, and 6 bases had no gene match. CDR3 length equals 14 residues. From germline, CDR1 is MDHEN and CDR2 SYDVKM.

The CDR3 spells CASSHQSRLGGETQYF. The CDR3 DNA reads as TGTGCCAGCAGTCATCAATCCCGACTCGGAGGAGAGACCCAGTACTTC. The chain links TRBV11-2 to TRBJ2-5, with D tentatively TRBD2 (5 bases). The CDR3 contains 16 residues. The V end lost 6 bases, the J end lost 4 bases, and 21 bases lay between the germline ends. The V gene's germline CDR1 is SGHAT and CDR2 FQNNGV.

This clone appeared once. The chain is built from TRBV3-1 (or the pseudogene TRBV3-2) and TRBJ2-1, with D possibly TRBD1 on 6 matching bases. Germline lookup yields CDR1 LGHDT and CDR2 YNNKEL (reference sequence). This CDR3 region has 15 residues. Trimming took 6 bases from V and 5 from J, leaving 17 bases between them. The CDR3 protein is CASSLRGVRNNEQFF. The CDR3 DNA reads TGTGCCAGCAGTCTCAGGGGAGTTAGAAACAATGAGCAGTTCTTC.

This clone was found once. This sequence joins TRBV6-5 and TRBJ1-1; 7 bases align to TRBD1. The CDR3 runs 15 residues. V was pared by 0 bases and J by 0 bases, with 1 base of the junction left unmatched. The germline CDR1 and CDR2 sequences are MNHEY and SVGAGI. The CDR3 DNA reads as TGTGCCAGCAGTTACTCAGGGGGCCTGAACACTGAAGCTTTCTTT. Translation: CASSYSGGLNTEAFF.

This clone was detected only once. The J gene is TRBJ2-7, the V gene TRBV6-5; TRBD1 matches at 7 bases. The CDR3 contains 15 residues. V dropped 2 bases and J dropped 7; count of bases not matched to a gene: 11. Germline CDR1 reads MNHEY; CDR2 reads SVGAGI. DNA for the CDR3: TGTGCCAGCAGTTACCTCGACAGGGCGGCGGGTGAGCAGTACTTC. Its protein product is CASSYLDRAAGEQYF.